This T cell receptor (beta chain) comes out of a study of blood T cells in healthy people across ages. In its sample, this clonotype was seen a few times. The CDR3 length is 15 residues. Germline V gene lookup returns CDR1 SGDLS and CDR2 YYNGEE. The use of a sample-barcoded 5' primer and a J-beta primer mix characterized a second PCR of roughly 7 to 12 cycles. TCRdb fed the 5' RACE reads into MiXCR, producing one record per CDR3 protein. Altogether 450,000 to 600,000 distinct CDR3 sequences are present, about 25% being singletons, with the ten largest covering over 3.5%. These data were likewise used in another study, on T cells of mothers and their children.

The sequenced material came from blood. The J gene is TRBJ2-1, the V gene TRBV9; D unresolved. The tail of the sequence fits TRBJ2-5 better, so the J call may be wrong. The receptor was isolated from a boy under 10 years old in good health. The CDR3 reads CASSVAPREWETQYF. The CDR3 nucleotides are TGTGCCAGCAGCGTAGCCCCCCGTGAGTGGGAGACCCAGTACTTC.